One and the same sample provided the 14 T cell receptor beta chains below, sequenced in a study of T-cell reconstitution after alpha-beta-depleted transplantation in children. The library targeted TCRbeta and was prepared with unique molecular identifiers. TCRdb re-derived calls from the PCR reads in MiXCR, one entry per CDR3 protein. This sample has just over 950,000 distinct CDR3 sequences, with roughly 29% found just once. Source: PBMCs, mostly from graft donor cells, taken 360 days after TCRalphabeta/CD19-depleted stem cell transplant. Receptor source: a boy younger than two who had a stem cell transplant for SCID, so the T cells may come from the graft donor.

The rearrangement uses TRBV6-1 and TRBJ2-7; no firm D call. The germline V gene has CDR1 MNHNS and CDR2 SASEGT. V lost 4 bases and J lost 0, with 13 bases in between. CDR3 length equals 15 residues. DNA for the CDR3: TGTGCCAGCAGTGCCACAGAACGAGGCTCCTACGAGCAGTACTTC. It codes for CASSATERGSYEQYF.

The gene calls are TRBV20-1 and TRBJ2-5; D possibly corresponds to TRBD1 (6 bases). This CDR3 has 17 residues. CDR1 DFQATT and CDR2 SNEGSKA come from the germline V gene (reference sequence). The V end was cut by 0 bases, the J end by 2 bases, with 19 bases between. The CDR3 region is CSARESAKTGRQETQYF. The DNA for the CDR3 is TGCAGTGCTAGAGAGTCCGCGAAGACAGGAAGACAAGAGACCCAGTACTTC.

This sequence joins TRBV20-1 and TRBJ2-5, with 8 positions matching TRBD1. The CDR3 consists of 16 residues. The V segment lost 0 bases and the J segment 4 bases; nucleotides outside the gene matches: 10. Germline V gives CDR1 DFQATT, CDR2 SNEGSKA (reference sequence). Written as DNA, the CDR3 is TGCAGTGCTAGAGATGCTCCTGATGACAGGGGAGAGACCCAGTACTTC. It yields the protein CSARDAPDDRGETQYF.

J is TRBJ2-3 and V is TRBV12-3 or TRBV12-4; 7 bases match TRBD2. Trimming cost V 3 bases and J 1 base; bases outside gene matches: 4. The CDR3 loop spans 15 amino acids. In nucleotides, the CDR3 is TGTGCCAGCAGTTTTAGTACTAGCGGCACAGATACGCAGTATTTT. This translates into CASSFSTSGTDTQYF.

The chain employs TRBV20-1 and TRBJ2-3, with D maybe TRBD2 (7 bases). CDR3 size: 17 residues. Trimming left V 0 bases short and J 1 base short, with 17 bases between. The V gene's germline CDR1 is DFQATT and CDR2 SNEGSKA (reference sequence). The CDR3 loop reads CSARESPWRGRTDTQYF. The DNA for the CDR3 is TGCAGTGCTAGAGAGAGCCCCTGGCGGGGGCGCACAGATACGCAGTATTTT.

The V and J genes are TRBV5-1 and TRBJ1-2; D may be TRBD1 (5 bases). V dropped 4 bases and J dropped 1 base, with 17 bases sitting between them. CDR3 length equals 16 residues. Germline V gives CDR1 SGHRS, CDR2 YFSETQ. This chain's CDR3 is CASSPLTGRLNYGYTF. The DNA for the CDR3 is TGCGCCAGCAGCCCTTTAACGGGACGCCTTAACTATGGCTACACCTTC.

This clonotype was seen a few times. The chain has TRBV29-1 and TRBJ1-1; possibly TRBD1 for D (5 bases). Germline-derived CDR1 and CDR2 are SQVTM and ANQGSEA. The CDR3 consists of 10 residues. V gave up 5 bases and J gave up 6 bases, with 7 bases separating them. CDR3 nucleotides: TGCAGCGTTCAGGGCTCTGAAGCTTTCTTT. It specifies CSVQGSEAFF.

The chain is built from TRBV20-1 and TRBJ2-3, with D perhaps TRBD1 (6 bases). The CDR3 consists of 14 residues. Germline-derived CDR1 and CDR2 are DFQATT and SNEGSKA (reference sequence). CDR3: CSDVRRDKTDTQYF. CDR3 DNA: TGCAGCGACGTACGACGGGACAAAACAGATACGCAGTATTTT.

This clonotype appeared a single time. The DNA of the CDR3 is TGTGCCAGCAGCGTAGACGGGAACGGAAACACCATATATTTT. Residues: CASSVDGNGNTIYF. The chain recombines TRBV9 with TRBJ1-3; D unclear. Trimming pared 0 bases from V and 4 bases from J, leaving 8 bases between. The germline gives CDR1 SGDLS, CDR2 YYNGEE. The CDR3 totals 14 residues. Based on the CDR3 plus reference TRBV9 and TRBJ1-3, the full variable domain is DSGVTQTPKHLITATGQRVTLRCSPRSGDLSVYWYQQSLDQGLQFLIQYYNGEERAKGNILERFSAQQFPDLHSELNLSSLELGDSALYFCASSVDGNGNTIYFGEGSWLTVV.

This clonotype was observed a few times. This chain joins TRBV20-1 and TRBJ2-1, with 16 bases that match TRBD2. This CDR3 is built from 20 residues. In germline, CDR1 is DFQATT, CDR2 SNEGSKA (reference sequence). J was trimmed by 6 bases and V by 0 bases; bases with no gene match: 14. The CDR3 nucleotides are TGCAGTGCTAGAGACCCCGCGGGGACTAGCGGGGGGGTTTTTATCAATGAGCAGTTCTTC. As protein: CSARDPAGTSGGVFINEQFF.

The rearrangement joins TRBV2 to TRBJ2-5; the D is unclear. The ends were cut back, 4 bases at V and 7 bases at J, with 1 base in the middle. The length of the CDR3 is 9 residues. The germline CDR1 and CDR2 sequences are SNHLY and FYNNEI. CDR3 coding DNA: TGTGCCAGCAGTGGGACCCAGTACTTC. Translating it yields CASSGTQYF.

This chain links TRBV7-3 with TRBJ1-1; TRBD1 matches 8 bases. Germline V gene data show CDR1 as SGHTA and CDR2 as FQGTGA. Losses at the gene ends were 2 bases for V and 5 bases for J; bases not matched to a gene: 7. CDR3 length equals 15 residues. The CDR3 region is CASSLAQGARTEAFF. CDR3 bases: TGTGCCAGCAGCTTAGCCCAGGGGGCGCGAACTGAAGCTTTCTTT. The full variable domain, its missing parts supplied by reference TRBV7-3 and TRBJ1-1, is GAGVSQTPSNKVTEKGKYVELRCDPISGHTALYWYRQSLGQGPEFLIYFQGTGAADDSGLPNDRFFAVRPEGSVSTLKIQRTERGDSAVYLCASSLAQGARTEAFFGQGTRLTVV.

The chain joins TRBV4-1 to TRBJ2-7, with 15 bases matching TRBD2. V shed 4 bases and J 3 bases; nucleotides not matched to a gene: 4. CDR1 MGHRA and CDR2 YSYEKL come from the germline V gene. CDR3 length: 16 amino acids. CDR3: CASSLGTSGGLYEQYF. In DNA form, the CDR3 reads TGCGCCAGCAGCCTCGGGACTAGCGGGGGGCTCTACGAGCAGTACTTC.

This clonotype showed up just a few times. The V and J genes are TRBV6-1 and TRBJ1-1, with D perhaps TRBD1 (5 bases). V shed 2 bases and J shed 5 bases, with 12 bases lying between them. CDR3 length equals 14 residues. CDR1 and CDR2 from the germline V gene are MNHNS and SASEGT. The CDR3 DNA is TGTGCCAGCAGTGAACGGGGGATGGGGACTGAAGCTTTCTTT. This gives the protein CASSERGMGTEAFF.